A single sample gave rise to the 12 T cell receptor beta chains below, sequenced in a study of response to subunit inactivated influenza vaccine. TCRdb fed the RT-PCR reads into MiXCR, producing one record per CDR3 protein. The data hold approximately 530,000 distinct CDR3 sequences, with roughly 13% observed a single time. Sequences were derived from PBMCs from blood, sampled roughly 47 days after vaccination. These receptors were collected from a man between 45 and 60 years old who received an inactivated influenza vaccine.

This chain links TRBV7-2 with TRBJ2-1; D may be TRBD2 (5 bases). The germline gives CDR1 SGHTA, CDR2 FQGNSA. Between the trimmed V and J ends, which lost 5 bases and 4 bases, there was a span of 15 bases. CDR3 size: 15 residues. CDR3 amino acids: CASSLGVRMYNEQFF. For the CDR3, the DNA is TGTGCCAGCAGCCTCGGGGTGCGGATGTACAATGAGCAGTTCTTC.

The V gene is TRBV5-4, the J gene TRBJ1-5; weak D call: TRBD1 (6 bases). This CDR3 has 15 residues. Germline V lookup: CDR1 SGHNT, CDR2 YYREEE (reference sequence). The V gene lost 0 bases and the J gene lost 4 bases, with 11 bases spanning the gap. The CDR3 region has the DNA TGTGCCAGCAGCTTGGGGGGGGGACAAAATCAGCCCCAGCATTTT. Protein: CASSLGGGQNQPQHF. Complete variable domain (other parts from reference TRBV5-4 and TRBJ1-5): ETGVTQSPTHLIKTRGQQVTLRCSSQSGHNTVSWYQQALGQGPQFIFQYYREEENGRGNFPPRFSGLQFPNYSSELNVNALELDDSALYLCASSLGGGQNQPQHFGDGTRLSIL.

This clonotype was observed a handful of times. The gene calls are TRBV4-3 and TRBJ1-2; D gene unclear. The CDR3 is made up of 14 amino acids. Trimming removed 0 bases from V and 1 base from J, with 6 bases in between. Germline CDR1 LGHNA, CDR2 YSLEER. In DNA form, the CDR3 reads TGCGCCAGCAGCCAAGAGGGGTTTAACTATGGCTACACCTTC. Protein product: CASSQEGFNYGYTF.

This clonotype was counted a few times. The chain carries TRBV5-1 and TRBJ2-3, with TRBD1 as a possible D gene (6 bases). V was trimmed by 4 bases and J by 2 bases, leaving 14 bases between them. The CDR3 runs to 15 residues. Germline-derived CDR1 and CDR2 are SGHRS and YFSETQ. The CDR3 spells CASSQQGIFTDTQYF. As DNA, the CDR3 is TGCGCCAGCAGCCAACAGGGCATATTCACAGATACGCAGTATTTT.

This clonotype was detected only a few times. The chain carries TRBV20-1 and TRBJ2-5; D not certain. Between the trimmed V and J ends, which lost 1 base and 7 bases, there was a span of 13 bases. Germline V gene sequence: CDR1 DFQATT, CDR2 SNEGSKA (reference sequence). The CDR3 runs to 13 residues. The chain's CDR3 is CSARGTALGTQYF. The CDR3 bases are TGCAGTGCTAGAGGGACGGCTCTAGGGACCCAGTACTTC.

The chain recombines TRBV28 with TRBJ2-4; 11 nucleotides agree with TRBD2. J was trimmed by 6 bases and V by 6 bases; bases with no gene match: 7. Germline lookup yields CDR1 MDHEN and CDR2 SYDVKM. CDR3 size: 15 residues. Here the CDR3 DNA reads TGTGCCAGCAGCACTAGCGGGGGCCTTTTAAACATTCAGTACTTC. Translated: CASSTSGGLLNIQYF.

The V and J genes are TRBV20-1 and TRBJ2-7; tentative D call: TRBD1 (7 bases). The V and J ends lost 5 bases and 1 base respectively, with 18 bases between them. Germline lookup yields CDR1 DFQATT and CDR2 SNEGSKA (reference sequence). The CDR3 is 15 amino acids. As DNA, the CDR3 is TGCAGTGCTCAGGGGGGACAGTCCTTTTCCTACGAGCAGTACTTC. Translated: CSAQGGQSFSYEQYF.

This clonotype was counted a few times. CDR3 DNA: TGTGCCAGCAGTTATTGTTGGCAAGAGACCCAGTACTTC. Residues: CASSYCWQETQYF. V and J are TRBV6-9 and TRBJ2-5; D is unclear. Trimming removed 1 base at V and 2 bases at J, with 5 bases between. Germline V gene lookup returns CDR1 MNHGY and CDR2 SVAAGI. This CDR3 is 13 amino acids long.

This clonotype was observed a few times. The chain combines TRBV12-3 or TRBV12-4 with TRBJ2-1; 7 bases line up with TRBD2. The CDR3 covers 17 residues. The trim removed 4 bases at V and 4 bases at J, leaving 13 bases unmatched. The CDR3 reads CASSSEVGAGTYNEQFF. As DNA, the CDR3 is TGTGCCAGCAGTTCCGAAGTGGGAGCGGGAACATACAATGAGCAGTTCTTC.

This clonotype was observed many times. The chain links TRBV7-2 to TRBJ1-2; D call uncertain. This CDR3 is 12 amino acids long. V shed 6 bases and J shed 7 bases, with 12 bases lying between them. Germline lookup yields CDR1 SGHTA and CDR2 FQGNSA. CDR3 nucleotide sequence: TGTGCCAGCAGTCTCATTAACCTTGGCTACACCTTC. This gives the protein CASSLINLGYTF.

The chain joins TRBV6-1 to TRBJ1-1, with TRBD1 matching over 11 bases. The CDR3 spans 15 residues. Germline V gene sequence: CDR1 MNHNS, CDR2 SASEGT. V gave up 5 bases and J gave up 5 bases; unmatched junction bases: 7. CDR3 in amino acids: CASSTGTGGQTEAFF. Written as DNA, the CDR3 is TGTGCCAGCAGTACCGGGACAGGGGGACAAACTGAAGCTTTCTTT.

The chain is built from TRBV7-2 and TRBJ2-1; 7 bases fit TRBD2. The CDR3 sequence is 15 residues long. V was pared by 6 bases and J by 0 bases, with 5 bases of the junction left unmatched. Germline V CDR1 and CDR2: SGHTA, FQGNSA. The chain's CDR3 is CASRQRESSYNEQFF. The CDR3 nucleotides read TGTGCCAGCAGACAGCGGGAAAGCTCCTACAATGAGCAGTTCTTC.